One sample yielded the 3 T cell receptor beta chains listed below, sequenced in a study of shared clonotypes between healthy human individuals. Libraries were prepared by immunoSEQ multiplex PCR; TCRdb keeps only in-frame clonotypes and omits some of them. The data hold about 470,000 clones, with about 76% observed a single time. Sequencing was performed on PBMCs. The source is a woman between 40 and 55 years old in good health. Some clones in this sample may be carry-over from other donors' samples.

V and J are TRBV28 and TRBJ1-1; D might be TRBD1 (5 bases). The V gene lost 4 bases and the J gene lost 3 bases, with 9 bases spanning the gap. The CDR3 is 13 residues long. Germline V gene sequence: CDR1 MDHEN, CDR2 SYDVKM. The CDR3 DNA sequence: TGTGCCAGCAGTTCCCGGGACCACACTGAAGCTTTCTTT. It is translated as CASSSRDHTEAFF.

The gene calls are TRBV18 and TRBJ2-5; D is unresolved. The CDR3 has 13 amino acids. V dropped 2 bases and J dropped 1 base, with 5 bases sitting between them. Germline loops: CDR1 KGHSH, CDR2 LQKENI. Here the CDR3 DNA reads TGTGCCAGCTCACCAGTAGTCCAAGAGACCCAGTACTTC. Its translation: CASSPVVQETQYF.

The genes are TRBV5-4 and TRBJ1-4, with D tentatively TRBD1 (5 bases). Germline loops: CDR1 SGHNT, CDR2 YYREEE (reference sequence). Trimming took off 1 base at V and 8 bases at J, with 15 bases between the two ends. The CDR3 contains 15 residues. The CDR3 DNA follows: TGTGCCAGCAGCTTGCGCGGGGGAGGGTACGAAAAACTGTTTTTT. Translation: CASSLRGGGYEKLFF.